Listed below are T cell receptor beta chains from one sample, sequenced in a study of cytomegalovirus exposure and HLA in healthy donors. Repertoires were generated with immunoSEQ multiplex PCR, while TCRdb's copy carries only in-frame clones and drops some. Of about 140,000 clones listed, 88% were seen once; the top ten hold 0.45% to 0.6%. Specimen: PBMCs. The source of these receptors is a woman aged 40 to 50 in good health and CMV-seronegative. Both conserved end residues are part of each CDR3. Each record gives: J gene, V gene, D gene, clone size, CDR3 protein, CDR3 DNA. The D gene is left open where the match is weak. Size is stated for part of the rows, as once, few or many counts, or as a class when the clone is expanded.

TRBJ2-7 TRBV13 TRBD2 NA CASSQGLAVLVEQYF TGTGCCAGCAGCCAGGGACTAGCGGTCCTCGTCGAGCAGTACTTC
TRBJ2-7 TRBV29-1 TRBD1 NA CSAQGQLYEQYF TGCAGCGCCCAGGGACAGCTCTACGAGCAGTACTTC
TRBJ2-4 TRBV23-1 NA NA CASTTSGQGKNIQYF TGCGCCAGCACAACTTCCGGGCAGGGAAAAAACATTCAGTACTTC
TRBJ2-5 TRBV6-1 NA once CASSARGQETQYF TGTGCCAGCAGCGCCAGGGGTCAAGAGACCCAGTACTTC
TRBJ2-7 TRBV13 NA NA CASSLTGHPKYEQYF TGTGCCAGCAGCTTAACAGGACACCCCAAATACGAGCAGTACTTC
TRBJ2-7 TRBV15 TRBD2 NA CASSSGISYEQYF TGTGCCTCTTCTAGCGGGATCTCCTACGAGCAGTACTTC
TRBJ2-5 TRBV5-1 NA NA CASSLDGETQYF TGCGCCAGCAGCTTGGACGGAGAGACCCAGTACTTC
TRBJ2-7 TRBV27 NA NA CASSFQGPSSYEQYF TGTGCCAGCAGTTTTCAGGGCCCTAGCTCCTACGAGCAGTACTTC
TRBJ2-3 TRBV10-3 NA NA CAISEVSDTQYF TGTGCCATCAGTGAGGTCTCAGATACGCAGTATTTT
TRBJ2-7 TRBV6-5 TRBD2 NA CASSYEREGYEQYF TGTGCCAGCAGTTACGAGCGGGAGGGCTACGAGCAGTACTTC
TRBJ2-7 TRBV5-1 NA NA CASSSDPRGYF TGCGCCAGCAGCTCCGACCCCCGGGGGTACTTC
TRBJ2-5 TRBV7-9 TRBD1 NA CSSSLRQGGNQETQYF TGTTCCAGCAGTCTTCGACAGGGGGGGAACCAAGAGACCCAGTACTTC
TRBJ2-5 TRBV7-2 NA NA CASSIQGSQETQYF TGTGCCAGCAGCATACAGGGCTCCCAAGAGACCCAGTACTTC
TRBJ2-1 TRBV11-2 NA once CASSLDGLFRFF TGTGCCAGCAGCTTAGATGGTCTCTTTAGGTTCTTC
TRBJ2-7 TRBV18 NA NA CASSTVGGGYEQYF TGTGCCAGCTCTACCGTCGGGGGAGGCTACGAGCAGTACTTC
TRBJ2-7 TRBV7-2 TRBD1 NA CASSLNQAGGMDEQYF TGTGCCAGCAGCTTAAATCAGGCAGGGGGCATGGACGAGCAGTACTTC
TRBJ1-2 TRBV10-3 TRBD1 NA CAIRQGYYYGYTF TGTGCCATTCGACAGGGGTACTACTATGGCTACACCTTC
TRBJ1-1 TRBV2 NA NA CASFVSVEAFF TGTGCCAGCTTTGTTTCTGTTGAAGCTTTCTTT
TRBJ2-5 TRBV14 TRBD2 NA CASSQGLARETQYF TGTGCCAGCAGCCAAGGACTAGCTCGAGAGACCCAGTACTTC
TRBJ1-2 TRBV5-4 NA NA CASSLPGQIYGYTF TGTGCCAGCAGCTTGCCAGGACAGATATATGGCTACACCTTC
TRBJ1-1 TRBV6-5 TRBD1 NA CASSFHRGLGTEAFF TGTGCCAGCAGTTTCCACAGGGGGCTCGGGACTGAAGCTTTCTTT
TRBJ2-1 TRBV5-4 NA few CASSLSDEQFF TGTGCCAGCAGCTTGTCGGATGAGCAGTTCTTC
TRBJ1-1 TRBV6-5 NA NA CASSYHKNTEAFF TGTGCCAGCAGTTACCACAAGAACACTGAAGCTTTCTTT
TRBJ2-3 TRBV5-4 NA NA CASSPTGGGTQYF TGTGCCAGCAGCCCGACTGGGGGCGGTACGCAGTATTTT
TRBJ2-5 TRBV7-9 TRBD1 NA CSSTTGGTETQYF TGTTCCAGCACGACAGGGGGAACGGAGACCCAGTACTTC
TRBJ2-7 TRBV5-6 TRBD2 NA CASSDRDRLAGGYEQYF TGTGCCAGCAGCGACCGGGACAGACTAGCGGGAGGCTACGAGCAGTACTTC
TRBJ2-1 TRBV12-5 NA NA CASGLAPGGNEQFF TGTGCTAGTGGTTTGGCCCCGGGCGGGAATGAGCAGTTCTTC
TRBJ1-2 TRBV7-2 NA few CASSSQQGSGYTF TGTGCCAGCAGCTCACAACAGGGATCTGGCTACACCTTC
TRBJ1-2 TRBV5-1 NA NA CASSFGENYGYTF TGCGCCAGCAGCTTTGGAGAGAACTATGGCTACACCTTC
TRBJ2-1 TRBV19 TRBD1 NA CASSKGTGIYNEQFF TGTGCCAGTAGCAAAGGGACAGGCATATACAATGAGCAGTTCTTC
TRBJ2-5 TRBV7-3 NA NA CASSLAGNQETQYF TGTGCCAGCAGCTTAGCGGGGAACCAAGAGACCCAGTACTTC
TRBJ1-4 TRBV27 NA NA CASSLSAGPNEKLFF TGTGCCAGCAGTTTATCTGCTGGGCCTAATGAAAAACTGTTTTTT
TRBJ2-1 TRBV5-4 TRBD2 NA CASSLSSGNNEQFF TGTGCCAGCAGCTTAAGTAGCGGGAACAATGAGCAGTTCTTC
TRBJ1-2 TRBV10-3 TRBD1 NA CAISESLDRVFSGYTF TGTGCCATCAGTGAGTCGTTGGACAGGGTTTTTTCTGGCTACACCTTC
TRBJ2-1 TRBV30 NA NA CAWSVPPSSYNEQFF TGTGCCTGGAGTGTACCCCCTAGCTCCTACAATGAGCAGTTCTTC
TRBJ2-7 TRBV2 NA once CASSPEVGYEQYF TGTGCCAGCAGCCCTGAGGTGGGCTACGAGCAGTACTTC
TRBJ2-6 TRBV6-5 NA NA CASRTDNSGANVLTF TGTGCCAGCAGGACGGACAACTCTGGGGCCAACGTCCTGACTTTC
TRBJ2-7 TRBV6-6 NA NA CASSYLTGTVSYEQYF TGTGCCAGCAGTTACCTGACAGGCACCGTTTCCTACGAGCAGTACTTC
TRBJ2-2 TRBV27 NA NA CASSLRMGPWELFF TGTGCCAGCAGTTTAAGGATGGGGCCGTGGGAGCTGTTTTTT
TRBJ2-1 TRBV7-6 TRBD2 once CASSLDSGLATYNEQFF TGTGCCAGCAGCTTAGACTCGGGACTAGCGACCTACAATGAGCAGTTCTTC
TRBJ2-1 TRBV2 TRBD2 NA CASSLAGAYNEQFF TGTGCCAGCTCGCTAGCGGGAGCTTACAATGAGCAGTTCTTC
TRBJ1-5 TRBV27 NA NA CASSLIGAGQPQHF TGTGCCAGCAGTTTAATCGGTGCGGGTCAGCCCCAGCATTTT
TRBJ2-5 TRBV11-2 TRBD2 NA CASSLGALAGGNQETQYF TGTGCCAGCAGTTTGGGTGCGCTAGCGGGAGGGAATCAAGAGACCCAGTACTTC